Sequencing of this T cell receptor (beta chain) was carried out in a study of blood T cells in healthy people across ages. Using a J-beta primer mix together with a sample-barcoded 5' primer, a second PCR was run for roughly 6 to 12 cycles. The yield of each sample was at least 2.5 million CDR3-containing paired-end reads. A single record per CDR3 protein comes from TCRdb applying MiXCR to the 5' RACE reads. The table shows hundreds of thousands of distinct CDR3 sequences, with about 25% occurring only once. Whole-study findings and limits: Diversity of TCR beta correlated strongly with naive T cell percentage. Long-lived donors exceeded aged donors in naive CD4+ cells and diversity.

Germline values: CDR1 DFQATT, CDR2 SNEGSKA (reference sequence). Trimming removed 5 bases from V and 2 bases from J, with 12 bases in between. The CDR3 is 13 residues long. Concerning this clonotype itself: The antigen remains undetermined.

The rearrangement uses TRBV20-1 and TRBJ1-2; a possible D gene is TRBD1 (5 bases). The TCR sequence derives from a woman in her seventies in good health. The sequenced sample was blood. The DNA for the CDR3 is TGCAGTGCTCGATCTGGACACAACTATGGCTACACCTTC. Protein sequence: CSARSGHNYGYTF.